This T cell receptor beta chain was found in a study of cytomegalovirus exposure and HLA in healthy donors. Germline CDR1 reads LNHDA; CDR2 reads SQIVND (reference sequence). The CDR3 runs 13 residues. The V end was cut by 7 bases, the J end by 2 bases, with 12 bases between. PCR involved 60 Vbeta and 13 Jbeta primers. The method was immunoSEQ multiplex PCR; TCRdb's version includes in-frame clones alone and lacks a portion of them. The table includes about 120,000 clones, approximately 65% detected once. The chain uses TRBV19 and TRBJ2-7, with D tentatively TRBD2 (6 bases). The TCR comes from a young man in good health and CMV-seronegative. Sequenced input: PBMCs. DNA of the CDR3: TGTGCCAGTACTCGGGGGAACCCCTACGAGCAGTACTTC. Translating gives CASTRGNPYEQYF.